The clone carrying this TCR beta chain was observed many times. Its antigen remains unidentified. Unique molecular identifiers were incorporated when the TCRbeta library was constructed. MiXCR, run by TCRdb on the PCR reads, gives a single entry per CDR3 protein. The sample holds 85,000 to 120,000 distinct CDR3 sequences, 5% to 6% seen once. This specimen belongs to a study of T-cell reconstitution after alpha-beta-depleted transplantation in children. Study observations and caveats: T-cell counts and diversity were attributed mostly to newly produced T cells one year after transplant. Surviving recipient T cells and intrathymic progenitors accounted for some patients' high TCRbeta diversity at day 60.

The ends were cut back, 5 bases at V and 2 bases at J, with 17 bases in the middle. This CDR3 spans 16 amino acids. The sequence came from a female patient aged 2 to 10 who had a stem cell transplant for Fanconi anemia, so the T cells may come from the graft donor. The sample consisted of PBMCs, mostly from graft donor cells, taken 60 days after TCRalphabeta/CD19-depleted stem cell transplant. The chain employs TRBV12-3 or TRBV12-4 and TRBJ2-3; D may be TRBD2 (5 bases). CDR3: CASSGGAVENTDTQYF. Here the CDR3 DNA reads TGTGCCAGCAGTGGAGGAGCGGTCGAGAACACAGATACGCAGTATTTT.